This T cell receptor (beta chain) stems from a study of blood T cell repertoires in COVID-19. Study in general: Whether acute or convalescent, the COVID-19 samples came from the United States, Italy and Spain. The cDNA or gDNA used as material had been derived from T cells, B-cell-depleted T cells, or PBMCs.

V shed 3 bases and J shed 4 bases, with 13 bases lying between them. The CDR3 consists of 14 residues. CDR1 and CDR2 (germline): SGHRS, YFSETQ. Only in-frame clones appear in the TCRdb table, and some are missing; sequencing was by immunoSEQ multiplex PCR. The sample has a few hundred thousand clones, around 90% seen once. Followed over time, Seattle patients had been enrolled while infection was active. V gene TRBV5-1 combines with J gene TRBJ1-1; D might be TRBD1 (5 bases). The TCR sequence derives from a woman aged 55-75 years with COVID-19, enrolled during active disease. The sample consisted of peripheral blood. The CDR3: CASSSQVGGTEAFF. CDR3 DNA sequence: TGCGCCAGCAGCTCGCAAGTCGGGGGCACTGAAGCTTTCTTT. Full variable domain (rest looked up from reference TRBV5-1 and TRBJ1-1): KAGVTQTPRYLIKTRGQQVTLSCSPISGHRSVSWYQQTPGQGLQFLFEYFSETQRNKGNFPGRFSGRQFSNSRSEMNVSTLELGDSALYLCASSSQVGGTEAFFGQGTRLTVV.